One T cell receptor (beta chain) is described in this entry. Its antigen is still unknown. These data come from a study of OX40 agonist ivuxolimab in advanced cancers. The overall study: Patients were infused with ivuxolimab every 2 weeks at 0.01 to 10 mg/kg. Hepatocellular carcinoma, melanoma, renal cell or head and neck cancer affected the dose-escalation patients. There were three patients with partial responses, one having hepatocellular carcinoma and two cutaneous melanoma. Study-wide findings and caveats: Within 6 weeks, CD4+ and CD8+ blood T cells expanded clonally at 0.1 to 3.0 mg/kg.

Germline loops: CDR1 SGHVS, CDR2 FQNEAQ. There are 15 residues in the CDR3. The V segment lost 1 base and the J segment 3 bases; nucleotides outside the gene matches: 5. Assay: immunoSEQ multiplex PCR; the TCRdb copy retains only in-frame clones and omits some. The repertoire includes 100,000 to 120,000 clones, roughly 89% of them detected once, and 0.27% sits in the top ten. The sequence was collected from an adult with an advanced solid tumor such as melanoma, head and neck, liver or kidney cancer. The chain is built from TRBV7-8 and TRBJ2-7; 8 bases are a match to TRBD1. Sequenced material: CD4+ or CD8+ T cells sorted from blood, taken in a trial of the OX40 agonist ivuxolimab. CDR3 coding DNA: TGTGCCAGCAGCTTAGGTGACAGGGGACACTACGAGCAGTACTTC. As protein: CASSLGDRGHYEQYF.